This T cell receptor beta chain was captured by sequencing in a study of response to subunit inactivated influenza vaccine. Study observations and caveats: Authors suggested few new T cells are recruited by each seasonal influenza vaccination.

J lost 6 bases, V lost 5 bases, and 9 bases had no gene match. The CDR3 has 17 amino acids. The germline V gene encodes CDR1 SGHVS and CDR2 FNYEAQ. Details on this clonotype: Its target is not known.

Each CDR3 protein gets one entry after TCRdb re-called the RT-PCR reads with MiXCR. The table includes roughly 790,000 distinct CDR3 sequences, about 20% detected once. The sequence came from a man aged 50 to 59 who received an inactivated influenza vaccine. The specimen was PBMCs from blood, collected approximately 5 days after vaccination. V is TRBV7-6 and J is TRBJ2-1, with 14 bases lining up with TRBD2. The CDR3 DNA reads as TGTGCCAGCAGCAAAAGGACTAGCGGGAGGCCAAGCAATGAGCAGTTCTTC. It translates to CASSKRTSGRPSNEQFF.